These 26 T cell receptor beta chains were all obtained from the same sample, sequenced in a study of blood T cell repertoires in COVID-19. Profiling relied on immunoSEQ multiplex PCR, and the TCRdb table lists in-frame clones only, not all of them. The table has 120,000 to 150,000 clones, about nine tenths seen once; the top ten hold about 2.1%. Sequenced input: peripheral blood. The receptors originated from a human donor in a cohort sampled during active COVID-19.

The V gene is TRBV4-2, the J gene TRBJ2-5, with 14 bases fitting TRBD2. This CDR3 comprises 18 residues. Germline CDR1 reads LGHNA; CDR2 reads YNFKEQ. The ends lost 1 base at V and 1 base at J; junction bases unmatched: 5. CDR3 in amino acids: CASSQAPGLAGAQETQYF. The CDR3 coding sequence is TGTGCCAGCAGCCAAGCCCCGGGACTAGCGGGGGCCCAAGAGACCCAGTACTTC.

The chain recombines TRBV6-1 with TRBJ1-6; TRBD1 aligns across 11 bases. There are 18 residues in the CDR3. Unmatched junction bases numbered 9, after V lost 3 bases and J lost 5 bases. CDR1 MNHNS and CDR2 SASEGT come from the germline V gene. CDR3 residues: CASSEPDRGRGHNSPLHF. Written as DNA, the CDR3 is TGTGCCAGCAGTGAGCCGGACAGGGGGCGCGGCCATAATTCACCCCTCCACTTT.

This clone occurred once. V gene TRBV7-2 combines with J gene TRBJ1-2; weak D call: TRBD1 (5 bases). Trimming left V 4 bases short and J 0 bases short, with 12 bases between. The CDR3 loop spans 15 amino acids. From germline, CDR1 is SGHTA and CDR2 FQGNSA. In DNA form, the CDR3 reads TGTGCCAGCAGCTCACCCTCGACAGCTAACTATGGCTACACCTTC. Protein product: CASSSPSTANYGYTF.

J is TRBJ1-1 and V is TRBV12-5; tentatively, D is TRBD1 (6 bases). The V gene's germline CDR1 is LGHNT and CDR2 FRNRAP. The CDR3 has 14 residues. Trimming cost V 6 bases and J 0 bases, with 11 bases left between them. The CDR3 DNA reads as TGTGCTAGTGGCGAAGGGGGAGTGAACACTGAAGCTTTCTTT. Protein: CASGEGGVNTEAFF.

The CDR3 loop reads CASSFGGGPYEQYF. CDR3 in DNA: TGTGCCAGCAGTTTCGGAGGAGGGCCCTACGAGCAGTACTTC. J is TRBJ2-7 and V is TRBV6-2 or TRBV6-3, with D perhaps matching TRBD2 (6 bases). V dropped 4 bases and J dropped 2 bases, with 12 bases sitting between them. Per germline, CDR1 MNHEY and CDR2 SVGEGT. CDR3 length equals 14 residues.

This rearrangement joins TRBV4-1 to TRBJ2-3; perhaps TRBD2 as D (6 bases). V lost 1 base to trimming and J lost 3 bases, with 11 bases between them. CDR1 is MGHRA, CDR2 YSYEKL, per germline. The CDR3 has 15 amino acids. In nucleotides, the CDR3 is TGCGCCAGCAGCCAAGGGACCGGAGGGACAGATACGCAGTATTTT. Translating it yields CASSQGTGGTDTQYF.

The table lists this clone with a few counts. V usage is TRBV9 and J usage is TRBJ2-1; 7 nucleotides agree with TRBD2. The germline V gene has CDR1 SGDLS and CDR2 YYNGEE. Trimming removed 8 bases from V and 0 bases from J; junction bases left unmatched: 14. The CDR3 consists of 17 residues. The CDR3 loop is CASGEGSGRSSYNEQFF. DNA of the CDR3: TGTGCCAGTGGAGAGGGTAGCGGGCGTAGCTCCTACAATGAGCAGTTCTTC. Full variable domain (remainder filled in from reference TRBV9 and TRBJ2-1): DSGVTQTPKHLITATGQRVTLRCSPRSGDLSVYWYQQSLDQGLQFLIQYYNGEERAKGNILERFSAQQFPDLHSELNLSSLELGDSALYFCASGEGSGRSSYNEQFFGPGTRLTVL.

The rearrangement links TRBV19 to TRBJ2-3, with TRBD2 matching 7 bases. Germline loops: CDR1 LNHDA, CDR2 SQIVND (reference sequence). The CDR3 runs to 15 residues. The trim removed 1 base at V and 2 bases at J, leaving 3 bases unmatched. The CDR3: CASSIASGNTDTQYF. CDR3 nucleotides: TGTGCCAGTAGTATAGCTAGCGGCAACACAGATACGCAGTATTTT.

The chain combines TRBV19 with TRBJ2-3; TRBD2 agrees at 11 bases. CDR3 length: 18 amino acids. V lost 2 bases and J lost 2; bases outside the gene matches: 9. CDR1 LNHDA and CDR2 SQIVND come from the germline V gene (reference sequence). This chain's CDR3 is CASSIKNLAGGFTDTQYF. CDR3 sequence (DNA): TGTGCCAGTAGTATAAAGAACCTAGCGGGGGGATTCACAGATACGCAGTATTTT.

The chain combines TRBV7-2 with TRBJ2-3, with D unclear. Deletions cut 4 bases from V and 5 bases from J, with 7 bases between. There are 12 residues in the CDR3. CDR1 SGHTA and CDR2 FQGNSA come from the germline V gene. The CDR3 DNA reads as TGTGCCAGCAGCTCCCTAGTAGATACGCAGTATTTT. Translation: CASSSLVDTQYF.

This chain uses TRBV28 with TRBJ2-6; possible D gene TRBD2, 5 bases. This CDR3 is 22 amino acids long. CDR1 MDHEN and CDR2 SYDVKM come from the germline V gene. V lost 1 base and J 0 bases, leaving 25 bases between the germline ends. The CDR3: CASSLSELGRIEFSSGANVLTF. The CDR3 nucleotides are TGTGCCAGCAGTTTATCCGAACTAGGCAGGATAGAATTTTCCTCTGGGGCCAACGTCCTGACTTTC.

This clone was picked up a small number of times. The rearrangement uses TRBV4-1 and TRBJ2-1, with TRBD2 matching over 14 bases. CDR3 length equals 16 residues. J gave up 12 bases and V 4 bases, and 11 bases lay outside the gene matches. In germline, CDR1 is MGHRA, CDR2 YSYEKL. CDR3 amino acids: CASSPPGLAGVFGQFF. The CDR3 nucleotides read TGCGCCAGCAGCCCTCCGGGACTAGCGGGAGTCTTTGGGCAGTTCTTC.

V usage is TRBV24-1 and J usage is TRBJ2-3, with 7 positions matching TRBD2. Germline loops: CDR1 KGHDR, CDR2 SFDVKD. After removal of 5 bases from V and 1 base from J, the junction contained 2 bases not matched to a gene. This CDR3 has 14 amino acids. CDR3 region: CATSGAGGTDTQYF. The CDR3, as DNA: TGTGCCACCAGTGGGGCGGGGGGCACAGATACGCAGTATTTT.

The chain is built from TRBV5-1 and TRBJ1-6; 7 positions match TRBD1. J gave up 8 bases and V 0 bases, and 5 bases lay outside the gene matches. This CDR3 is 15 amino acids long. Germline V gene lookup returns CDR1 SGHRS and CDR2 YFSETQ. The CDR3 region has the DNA TGCGCCAGCAGCTTGGAGCCGGGACAGTATTCACCCCTCCACTTT. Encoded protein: CASSLEPGQYSPLHF.

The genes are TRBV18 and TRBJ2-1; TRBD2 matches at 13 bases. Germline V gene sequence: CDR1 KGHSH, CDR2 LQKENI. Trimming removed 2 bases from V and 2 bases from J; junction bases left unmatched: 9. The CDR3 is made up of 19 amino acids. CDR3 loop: CASSPVQLAGGLTYNEQFF. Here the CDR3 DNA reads TGTGCCAGCTCACCAGTACAACTAGCGGGGGGGCTGACCTACAATGAGCAGTTCTTC.

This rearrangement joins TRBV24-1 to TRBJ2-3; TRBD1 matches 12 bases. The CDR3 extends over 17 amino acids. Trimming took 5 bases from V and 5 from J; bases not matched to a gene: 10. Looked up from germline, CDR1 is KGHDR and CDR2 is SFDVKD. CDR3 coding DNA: TGTGCCACCAGTGGTACACGGGACAGGGGGCGACAAGATACGCAGTATTTT. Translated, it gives CATSGTRDRGRQDTQYF.

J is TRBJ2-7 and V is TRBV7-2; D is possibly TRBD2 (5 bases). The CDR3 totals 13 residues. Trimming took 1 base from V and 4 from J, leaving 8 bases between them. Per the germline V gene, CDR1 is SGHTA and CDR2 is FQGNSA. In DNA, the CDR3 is TGTGCCAGCAGCTTAGGTAGGGAGTACGAGCAGTACTTC. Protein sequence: CASSLGREYEQYF.

CDR3 loop: CASSQDQGRGNTEAFF. The CDR3 nucleotides read TGTGCCAGCAGCCAAGACCAGGGCCGTGGGAACACTGAAGCTTTCTTT. The chain is built from TRBV3-1 (or the pseudogene TRBV3-2) and TRBJ1-1; a possible D gene is TRBD1 (5 bases). CDR3 size: 16 residues. V was clipped by 0 bases and J by 1 base, with 12 bases between them. CDR1 LGHDT and CDR2 YNNKEL come from the germline V gene (reference sequence).

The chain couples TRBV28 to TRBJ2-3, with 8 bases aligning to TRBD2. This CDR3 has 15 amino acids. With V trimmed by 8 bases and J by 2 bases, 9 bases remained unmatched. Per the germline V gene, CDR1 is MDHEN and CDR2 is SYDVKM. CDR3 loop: CASGSGGPYTDTQYF. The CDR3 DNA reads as TGTGCCAGCGGGTCGGGGGGGCCCTACACAGATACGCAGTATTTT.

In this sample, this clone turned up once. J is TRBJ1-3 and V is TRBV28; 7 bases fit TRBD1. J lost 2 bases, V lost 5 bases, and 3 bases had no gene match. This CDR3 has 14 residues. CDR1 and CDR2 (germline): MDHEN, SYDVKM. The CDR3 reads CASSPGQAGNTIYF. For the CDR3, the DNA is TGTGCCAGCAGTCCTGGACAGGCTGGAAACACCATATATTTT.

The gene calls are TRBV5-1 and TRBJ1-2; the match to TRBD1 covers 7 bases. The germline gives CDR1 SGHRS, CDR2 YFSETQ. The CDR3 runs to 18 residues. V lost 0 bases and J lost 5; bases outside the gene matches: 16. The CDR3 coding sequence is TGCGCCAGCAGCTTGGCCACTACGGGACAGCAGAGCAGATATGGCTACACCTTC. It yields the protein CASSLATTGQQSRYGYTF.

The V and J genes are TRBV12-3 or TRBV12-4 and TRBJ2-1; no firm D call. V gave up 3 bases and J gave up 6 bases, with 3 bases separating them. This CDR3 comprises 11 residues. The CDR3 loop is CASSFLNEQFF. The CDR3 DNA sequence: TGTGCCAGCAGTTTCCTCAATGAGCAGTTCTTC.

The CDR3 DNA reads as TGTGCCAGTAGTATCTCCGCGACTAGCGGATCCTACAATGAGCAGTTCTTC. Its translation is CASSISATSGSYNEQFF. The chain recombines TRBV19 with TRBJ2-1; 9 positions agree with TRBD2. The V segment lost 3 bases and the J segment 1 base; nucleotides outside the gene matches: 7. The CDR3 contains 17 residues. Germline CDR1 reads LNHDA; CDR2 reads SQIVND (reference sequence).

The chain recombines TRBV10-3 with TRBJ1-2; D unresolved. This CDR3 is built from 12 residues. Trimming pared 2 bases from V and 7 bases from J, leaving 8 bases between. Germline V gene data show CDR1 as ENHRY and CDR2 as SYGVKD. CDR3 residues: CAISEPPRGYTF. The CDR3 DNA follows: TGTGCCATCAGTGAGCCGCCGCGTGGCTACACCTTC.

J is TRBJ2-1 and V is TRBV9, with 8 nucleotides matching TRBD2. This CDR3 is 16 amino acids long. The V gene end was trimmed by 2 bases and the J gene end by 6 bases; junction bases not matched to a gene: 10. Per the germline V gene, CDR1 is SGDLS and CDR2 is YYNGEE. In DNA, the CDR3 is TGTGCCAGCAGCGTCGAGACGGGGGGGCAAGGCAATGAGCAGTTCTTC. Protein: CASSVETGGQGNEQFF.

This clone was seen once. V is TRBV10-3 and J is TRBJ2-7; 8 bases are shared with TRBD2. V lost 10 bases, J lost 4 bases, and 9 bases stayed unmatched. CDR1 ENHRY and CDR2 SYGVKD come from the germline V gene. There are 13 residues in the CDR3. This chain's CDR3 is CATRQTSVYEQYF. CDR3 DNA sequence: TGTGCCACGCGACAGACTAGCGTTTACGAGCAGTACTTC.